The sequence of this T cell receptor (beta chain) was determined in a study of identical twins. TCRdb re-derived calls from the 5' RACE reads in MiXCR, one entry per CDR3 protein. Here the sample spans around 480,000 distinct CDR3 sequences, about 13% being singletons. The V segment lost 3 bases and the J segment 4 bases; nucleotides outside the gene matches: 6. From germline, CDR1 is DFQATT and CDR2 SNEGSKA (reference sequence). This CDR3 region has 14 residues. These data are also associated with another study on yellow fever vaccine responses in identical twins.

The sample taken for sequencing was CD4+ T cells sorted from blood. This receptor was obtained from a woman aged 18-29 years in good health. The chain uses TRBV20-1 and TRBJ2-1; TRBD2 aligns across 7 bases. Here the CDR3 DNA reads TGCAGTGCTAGCTTTGCGGGGGTGTACAATGAGCAGTTCTTC. This translates into CSASFAGVYNEQFF.